This record looks at one T cell receptor (beta chain) sequence and its context. This sample is drawn from a study of blood T cell repertoires in COVID-19. Study-level information: The United States, Italy and Spain provided the acute and convalescent COVID-19 samples. Sources were T cells, B-cell-depleted T cells, or PBMCs; the material itself was cDNA or gDNA.

The CDR3 covers 14 residues. CDR1 GTSNPN and CDR2 SVGIG come from the germline V gene (reference sequence). Trimming removed 2 bases from V and 2 bases from J, with 9 bases in between. Authors' analysis steps: Amplified reference gene primers provided the basis for estimating nucleated cell counts. TCRdb keeps only in-frame clones here, not all; method: immunoSEQ multiplex PCR. Clone size and the V and J calls come from that table; the DNA yielded D and trimming. The data show approximately 88,000 clones, about 84% seen once. The V and J genes are TRBV30 and TRBJ2-2, with TRBD2 as a possible D gene (5 bases). The source of this sequence is a woman aged 70 to 79 with acute or convalescent COVID-19. Input material: peripheral blood. The chain's CDR3 is CAWSRGLNTGELFF. The CDR3 DNA sequence: TGTGCCTGGAGTAGAGGACTTAACACCGGGGAGCTGTTTTTT. Supplemented by reference TRBV30 and TRBJ2-2, the full variable domain reads SQTIHQWPATLVQPVGSPLSLECTVEGTSNPNLYWYRQAAGRGLQLLFYSVGIGQISSEVPQNLSASRPQDRQFILSSKKLLLSDSGFYLCAWSRGLNTGELFFGEGSRLTVL.